This TCR beta chain was documented in a study of shared clonotypes between healthy human individuals. Study at large: Aged 18 to 49, the donors were a couple of women and three men. Study results and caveats: The naive CD4 repertoires of several donors were compared, and around 5% of clonotypes were shared.

Clones were sequenced by immunoSEQ multiplex PCR, and TCRdb holds only the in-frame ones, with some missing. The sample lists 1.5 million to 2.5 million clones; approximately 94% were seen once. CD45RO-negative CD8 cells positively selected for CCR7 made up the naive population, which excluded terminally differentiated effector memory CD45RA+ cells. The CDR3 is 15 amino acids. The V gene's germline CDR1 is MNHNS and CDR2 SASEGT. The V end lost 2 bases, the J end lost 7 bases, and 14 bases lay between the germline ends. Comment on this clone: Antigen specificity is unknown.

This sequence joins TRBV6-1 and TRBJ2-2, with D perhaps TRBD1 (6 bases). The clonotype comes from a man aged 18 to 30 in good health. Sequencing input: naive CD8+ T cells sorted from blood. As DNA, the CDR3 is TGTGCCAGCAGTGAACTCACAGGGTTGGTCGGGGAGCTGTTTTTT. Residues: CASSELTGLVGELFF.